This entry lists 17 T cell receptor beta chains sequenced from one sample in a study of T cells in Graves' hyperthyroidism and ophthalmopathy. Regions amplified from RNA transcripts were the TCR beta CDR3 regions. HTBI primers were the set used in a first-round RT-PCR of the TCR CDR3. TCRdb analysed the multiplex PCR reads with MiXCR anew, one entry per CDR3 protein. The table records 300,000 or so distinct CDR3 sequences, about 15% of them present only once. The sample comprised blood. These receptors were collected from a man younger than 40 with Graves' hyperthyroidism.

The sample holds many counts of this clonotype. This chain connects TRBV30 to TRBJ1-3, with 7 bases identical to TRBD1. With 1 base clipped from V and 4 bases from J, the junction kept 7 bases outside the gene matches. The germline V gene has CDR1 GTSNPN and CDR2 SVGIG (reference sequence). The CDR3 sequence is 15 residues long. DNA for the CDR3: TGTGCCTGGAGTGGGGACAGTCGTTCCGGAAACACCATATATTTT. It translates to CAWSGDSRSGNTIYF.

V gene TRBV9 combines with J gene TRBJ2-3; perhaps TRBD1 as D (6 bases). CDR1 is SGDLS, CDR2 YYNGEE, per germline. The CDR3 totals 16 residues. V lost 0 bases to trimming and J lost 0 bases, with 11 bases between them. Written as DNA, the CDR3 is TGTGCCAGCAGCGTAGAAAAAGGGGGTAGCACAGATACGCAGTATTTT. Its translation: CASSVEKGGSTDTQYF.

This rearrangement joins TRBV15 to TRBJ2-2, with 7 bases that match TRBD2. V lost 0 bases and J lost 6; bases outside the gene matches: 13. Germline loops: CDR1 LNHNV, CDR2 YYDKDF (reference sequence). The CDR3 runs to 18 residues. CDR3 nucleotide sequence: TGTGCCACCAGCAGAGATCTGGAGGGCGGGAGAAATGCCGGGGAGCTGTTTTTT. This gives the protein CATSRDLEGGRNAGELFF.

This clonotype came up many times. V gene TRBV3-1 combines with J gene TRBJ1-2; D is perhaps TRBD1 (5 bases). V was shortened by 4 bases and J by 6 bases, with 15 bases between the two germline ends. Germline CDR1 reads LGHDT; CDR2 reads YNNKEL (reference sequence). CDR3 length equals 14 residues. As DNA, the CDR3 is TGTGCCAGCAGCCGCCAGAGTTCAGGGCATGGCTACACCTTC. Translated, it gives CASSRQSSGHGYTF.

This clonotype was detected many times. The gene calls are TRBV28 and TRBJ2-1; D uncertain. CDR1 and CDR2 from the germline V gene are MDHEN and SYDVKM. V was trimmed by 7 bases and J by 6 bases, leaving 13 bases between them. This CDR3 contains 13 residues. The CDR3, as DNA: TGTGCCAGCACAAAACCCCCCCGCAATGAGCAGTTCTTC. This codes for CASTKPPRNEQFF.

This clonotype was seen ten or more times. The chain employs TRBV12-3 or TRBV12-4 and TRBJ2-1; 7 positions match TRBD1. This CDR3 contains 17 residues. Trimming took 6 bases from V and 4 from J; bases not matched to a gene: 15. The DNA for the CDR3 is TGTGCCAGCAGCCGGGTAAGATGGGGACAGTCGTACAATGAGCAGTTCTTC. It translates to CASSRVRWGQSYNEQFF.

In its sample, this clonotype was seen a few times. The V and J genes are TRBV20-1 and TRBJ1-2; D is unclear. This CDR3 is 14 amino acids long. The V gene's germline CDR1 is DFQATT and CDR2 SNEGSKA (reference sequence). V was shortened by 0 bases and J by 2 bases, with 10 bases between the two germline ends. The CDR3 DNA reads as TGCAGTGCTAGAGAGCAGAGGAGGAACTATGGCTACACCTTC. Amino acids: CSAREQRRNYGYTF.

Only a few counts were recorded for this clonotype. The junction differs from germline at one of its ends, possibly a read error. The chain recombines TRBV3-1 with TRBJ2-1; D remains ambiguous. CDR1 is LGHDT, CDR2 YNNKEL, per germline (reference sequence). CDR3 length equals 11 residues. CDR3 amino acids: CAGSQGTGPFF. CDR3 sequence (DNA): TGTGCCGGCAGCCAAGGAACTGGGCCGTTCTTC.

The chain couples TRBV20-1 to TRBJ2-7, with 9 bases fitting TRBD2. The V gene's germline CDR1 is DFQATT and CDR2 SNEGSKA (reference sequence). CDR3 size: 12 residues. Losses at the gene ends were 6 bases for V and 2 bases for J; bases not matched to a gene: 2. The CDR3 nucleotides are TGCAGTGCCTGCGGGAGGGCCTACGAGCAGTACTTC. It yields the protein CSACGRAYEQYF.

Ten or more counts support this clonotype. The J gene is TRBJ1-1, the V gene TRBV2, with D maybe TRBD1 (6 bases). V was shortened by 6 bases and J by 4 bases, with 6 bases between the two germline ends. The CDR3 loop spans 11 amino acids. Per the germline V gene, CDR1 is SNHLY and CDR2 is FYNNEI. CDR3 loop: CASRQGTEAFF. CDR3 sequence (DNA): TGTGCCAGCAGACAGGGCACTGAAGCTTTCTTT.

The chain combines TRBV28 with TRBJ2-1; TRBD2 matches 7 bases. The CDR3 contains 15 residues. The V gene's germline CDR1 is MDHEN and CDR2 SYDVKM. The V and J ends lost 5 bases and 4 bases, in that order; junction bases with no gene match: 8. The CDR3 spells CASSPSGEAYNEQFF. The CDR3 coding sequence is TGTGCCAGCAGTCCAAGCGGGGAGGCGTACAATGAGCAGTTCTTC.

This clonotype appeared many times. The chain carries TRBV5-1 and TRBJ1-2; D is uncertain. Germline CDR1 and CDR2: SGHRS and YFSETQ. The CDR3 is 13 residues long. V lost 0 bases and J lost 4, with 7 bases in between. The chain's CDR3 is CASSLEAAYGYTF. The CDR3, as DNA: TGCGCCAGCAGCTTGGAGGCTGCCTATGGCTACACCTTC. Combining the CDR3 with reference TRBV5-1 and TRBJ1-2 gives the whole variable domain KAGVTQTPRYLIKTRGQQVTLSCSPISGHRSVSWYQQTPGQGLQFLFEYFSETQRNKGNFPGRFSGRQFSNSRSEMNVSTLELGDSALYLCASSLEAAYGYTFGSGTRLTVV.

There are many counts of this clonotype. The chain combines TRBV2 with TRBJ1-1; D gene uncertain. The V gene's germline CDR1 is SNHLY and CDR2 FYNNEI. The length of the CDR3 is 15 residues. The germline V and J ends were trimmed by 6 bases and 1 base, with 15 bases remaining between them. The CDR3 spells CASRLRGEGNTEAFF. The CDR3, as DNA: TGTGCCAGCAGGTTACGGGGAGAAGGGAACACTGAAGCTTTCTTT.

The table lists this clonotype with a few counts. A much larger clonotype is one base distant, so this may be a read error. V usage is TRBV3-1 and J usage is TRBJ1-1, with TRBD1 matching over 7 bases. The CDR3 extends over 14 amino acids. Per germline, CDR1 LGHDT and CDR2 YNNKEL (reference sequence). The DNA of the CDR3 is TGTGCCAGCAGCGGAACCGACAGGGAGGTTGAAGCTCTCTTT. Translating it yields CASSGTDREVEALF.

This clonotype has just a few counts. The chain recombines TRBV11-2 with TRBJ2-1, with 11 bases identical to TRBD2. Germline V CDR1 and CDR2: SGHAT, FQNNGV. This CDR3 comprises 16 residues. V lost 0 bases to trimming and J lost 9 bases; unmatched junction nucleotides: 7. DNA for the CDR3: TGTGCCAGCAGCTTAGAGGTTAGCGGGAGGGCCGGTGAGCAGTTCTTC. Protein sequence: CASSLEVSGRAGEQFF.

The sample holds many counts of this clonotype. The chain carries TRBV27 and TRBJ1-1; 8 bases map to TRBD1. After removal of 6 bases from V and 4 bases from J, the junction contained 4 bases not matched to a gene. CDR1 MNHEY and CDR2 SMNVEV come from the germline V gene (reference sequence). This CDR3 contains 13 residues. CDR3 nucleotide sequence: TGTGCCAGCAGGAAACAGGGGGTCACTGAAGCTTTCTTT. Protein product: CASRKQGVTEAFF.

This chain uses TRBV7-3 with TRBJ2-1; TRBD1 matches at 7 bases. Germline V gene lookup returns CDR1 SGHTA and CDR2 FQGTGA. This CDR3 region has 14 residues. V was pared by 4 bases and J by 6 bases, with 6 bases of the junction left unmatched. CDR3 loop: CASSSQGQSNEQFF. The CDR3 DNA reads TGTGCCAGCAGCTCACAGGGACAGTCCAATGAGCAGTTCTTC.